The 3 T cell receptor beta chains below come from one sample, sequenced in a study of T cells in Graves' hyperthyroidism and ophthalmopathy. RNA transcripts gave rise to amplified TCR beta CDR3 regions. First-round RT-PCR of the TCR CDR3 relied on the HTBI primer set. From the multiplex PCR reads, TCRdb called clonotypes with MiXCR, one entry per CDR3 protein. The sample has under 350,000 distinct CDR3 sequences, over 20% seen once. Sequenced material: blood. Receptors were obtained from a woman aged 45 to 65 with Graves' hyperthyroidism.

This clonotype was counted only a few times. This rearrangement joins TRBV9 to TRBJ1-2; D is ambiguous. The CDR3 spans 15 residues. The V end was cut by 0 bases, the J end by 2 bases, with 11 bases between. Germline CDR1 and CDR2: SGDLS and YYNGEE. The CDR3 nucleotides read TGTGCCAGCAGCGTAGATGGCAGGACCAACTATGGCTACACCTTC. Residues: CASSVDGRTNYGYTF.

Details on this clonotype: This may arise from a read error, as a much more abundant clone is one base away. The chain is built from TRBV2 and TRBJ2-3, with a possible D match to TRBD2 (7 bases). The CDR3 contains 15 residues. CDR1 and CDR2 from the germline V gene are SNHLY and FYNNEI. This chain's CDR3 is CASNEEGGGTDTQYF. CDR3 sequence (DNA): TGTGCCAGCAATGAAGAAGGGGGGGGCACAGATACGCAGTATTTT.

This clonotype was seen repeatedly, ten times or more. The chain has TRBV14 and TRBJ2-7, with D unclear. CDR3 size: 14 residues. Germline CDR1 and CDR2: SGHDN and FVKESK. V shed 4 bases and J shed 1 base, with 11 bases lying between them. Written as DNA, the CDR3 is TGTGCCAGCAGCCCACGGATAGGGTCCTACGAGCAGTACTTC. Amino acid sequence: CASSPRIGSYEQYF.